This T cell receptor beta chain derives from a study of shared clonotypes between healthy human individuals (TCRdb year 2020). Study-wide context: The cohort comprised a couple of women and three men aged 18 to 49 years. To estimate repertoire size and how much clonotypes are shared between individuals, the study performed deep sequencing of blood TCR repertoires from about five healthy adults. Libraries were prepared and TCR repertoires were sequenced by different laboratories using diverse techniques, in order to increase sequencing depth and limit assay-specific biases. Each donor's leukapheresis produced roughly between about 0.9 and 9.5 billion PBMCs. The paper as a whole reports these results and caveats: Based on pairwise subsampling, the degree of clonotype sharing among donors was expected to be affected by sequencing depth. Because the study included a small number of donors, the genetic and exposure-history diversity represented was limited. Sampling was restricted to blood, and TCR repertoires in tissue are likely to differ from TCR repertoires in blood.

From the cysteine through the phenylalanine, the CDR3 covers 12 amino acids. The kept DNA is CDR3 alone, 36 bases in frame from the first base. For CDR1 and CDR2, the germline V gene lists SGHRS and YFSETQ. V gives up 1 base and J gives up 4 bases, and the segment between their germline ends measures 6 bases. TCR CDR3 regions were amplified from genomic DNA by multiplex PCR using the deep immunoSEQ assay. Extracted genomic DNA from each cell subset was distributed evenly across all wells of several immunoSEQ 96-well plates, and each plate was treated as a replicate. For unsorted PBMC, around 330 ng genomic DNA, equal to approximately 30,000 T cell genomes, was loaded into each replicate PCR. Genomic DNA from unsorted PBMC was sequenced over ten immunoSEQ deep assay plates. Purified libraries were measured with a Qubit 3.0 fluorometer, size-checked on a Bioanalyzer 2100, and measured again with the KAPA Library Quantification kit. Each immunoSEQ 96-well plate was sequenced on its own single-read 150-cycle Illumina NextSeq 550 flow cell. Regarding the original processing steps: Because the immunoSEQ output held only junctional sequences and lacked quality scores, the filtering could not match the filtering applied to full-length reads. To assign V/J genes and CDR3, sequences were annotated against IMGT germline references using PyIR, a Python wrapper for IgBLAST v1.9. Reads were filtered out if the reads had weak V/J assignments (E-value above 1e-6), no CDR3, stop codons, out-of-frame junctions, or ambiguous translated residues. V3J clonotypes were defined as sequences sharing the same inferred V gene, J gene, and CDR3 amino acid sequence. The percentage overlap between two repertoires was calculated by dividing the number of shared unique clonotypes by the size of the smaller repertoire. Three approaches were used to assess repertoire richness: RTK rarefaction, the Chao1 estimator, and Recon v2.1 estimates of unobserved clonotypes. Held by TCRdb, this immuneACCESS table contains in-frame sequences only and omits some clones. Under half of the omission traces to an unresolved V gene where checked; the cause of the rest is unknown. V, J and clone size are those of that table, while D and trimming were read from the DNA. A total of about 500,000 clones appear in this sample, 60% to 80% of them only once. The ten largest clonotypes hold around 13% of the sample.

The donors were healthy, HIV-negative adults who had no recently reported acute infections or vaccinations. Every donor was a Caucasian adult living in Nashville, Tennessee, USA. In the unsorted samples, 70 million to 95 million PBMCs were counted, and genomic DNA was extracted using the QIAamp DNA Blood Mini kit. Blood was obtained by leukapheresis, after which PBMCs were separated by Ficoll-Histopaque density gradient centrifugation and cryopreserved in liquid nitrogen vapor phase. Notes on this clone: Which antigen it targets is not known. No much larger clonotype is one base removed from it; base qualities were not supplied. Additional DNA sequences in this sample encode the identical CDR3.

Recombination linked TRBV5-1 to TRBJ2-7; TRBD1 might be the D gene, on 5 matching bases. This TCR was recovered from a middle-aged woman in good health. Some clones in this sample may be carry-over from other donors' samples. The source material was PBMCs. The DNA is TGCGCCAGCAGCTTGCAGGGTTACGAGCAGTACTTC. The translation is CASSLQGYEQYF.